This T cell receptor (beta chain) was sequenced for a study of cytomegalovirus exposure and HLA in healthy donors. Use of 60 Vbeta and 13 Jbeta primers characterized the PCR. This table comes from immunoSEQ multiplex PCR, and its TCRdb copy is limited to in-frame clones, with some not included. Here the sample spans 150,000 to 180,000 clones, roughly 77% being singletons. This clone was found once. The target antigen is unknown. The CDR3 is made up of 18 amino acids. V was trimmed by 0 bases and J by 0 bases, leaving 15 bases between them. Study results and limitations: A prior analysis recorded that most TCR beta V segments were productive about 90% or about 30% of the time. Sequencing probably produced one cluster of sequence variants that were highly shared.

This TCR derives from a man aged 25 to 40 in good health and CMV-seropositive. Sequencing was done on a sample of PBMCs. This chain links TRBV5-7 with TRBJ1-4; D is possibly TRBD1 (5 bases). TRBV5-7 is assigned to the ORF class and has an uncertain function. The CDR3 sequence: CASSLAGRGVATNEKLFF. The CDR3 DNA reads as TGTGCCAGCAGCTTGGCGGGTAGGGGCGTTGCAACTAATGAAAAACTGTTTTTT.